What follows are 22 T cell receptor beta chains derived from one specimen sequenced in a study of cytomegalovirus exposure and HLA in healthy donors. The PCR contained 60 Vbeta and 13 Jbeta primers. Data came from immunoSEQ multiplex PCR; TCRdb stores just in-frame clones and leaves some out. The table shows about 180,000 clones, with around three quarters occurring only once. The sample taken for sequencing was PBMCs. These receptors were collected from a man aged 35-49 years in good health and CMV-seronegative.

In its sample, this clone was seen once. This chain joins TRBV5-6 and TRBJ1-5; possible D gene TRBD1, 5 bases. Germline CDR1 is SGHDT and CDR2 is YYEEEE. This CDR3 comprises 14 residues. V dropped 3 bases and J dropped 2 bases, with 9 bases sitting between them. DNA for the CDR3: TGTGCCAGCAGCTATGACAGCGGCAATCAGCCCCAGCATTTT. Its translation is CASSYDSGNQPQHF.

This chain connects TRBV7-2 to TRBJ2-5; 7 bases agree with TRBD2. This CDR3 contains 15 residues. Germline CDR1 reads SGHTA; CDR2 reads FQGNSA. After removal of 3 bases from V and 5 bases from J, the junction contained 9 bases not matched to a gene. The DNA for the CDR3 is TGTGCCAGCAGCTTTATTCGGGAGGCCGGGGAGACCCAGTACTTC. Its protein product is CASSFIREAGETQYF.

This chain joins TRBV5-6 and TRBJ1-4; 11 bases are shared with TRBD1. In germline, CDR1 is SGHDT, CDR2 YYEEEE. After removal of 4 bases from V and 7 bases from J, the junction contained 9 bases not matched to a gene. The CDR3 contains 16 residues. In nucleotides, the CDR3 is TGTGCCAGCAGCCATCTCGGGACAGGGGGTAGTGAAAAACTGTTTTTT. Its translation: CASSHLGTGGSEKLFF. The variable domain in full, with the rest retrieved from reference TRBV5-6 and TRBJ1-4, is DAGVTQSPTHLIKTRGQQVTLRCSPKSGHDTVSWYQQALGQGPQFIFQYYEEEERQRGNFPDRFSGHQFPNYSSELNVNALLLGDSALYLCASSHLGTGGSEKLFFGSGTQLSVL.

The chain uses TRBV5-1 and TRBJ2-1, with 10 bases fitting TRBD2. The CDR3 loop spans 16 amino acids. The germline CDR1 and CDR2 sequences are SGHRS and YFSETQ. J lost 5 bases, V lost 3 bases, and 8 bases had no gene match. Here the CDR3 DNA reads TGCGCCAGCAGCTCGAAAATAGGACTAGCGGACAATGAGCAGTTCTTC. Amino acids: CASSSKIGLADNEQFF.

The rearrangement joins TRBV7-9 to TRBJ2-2, with TRBD2 as a possible D gene (5 bases). The CDR3 is 15 residues long. V lost 7 bases and J lost 6, with 18 bases in between. Germline V lookup: CDR1 SEHNR, CDR2 FQNEAQ (reference sequence). CDR3 in amino acids: CASIRVVASAGELFF. CDR3 bases: TGTGCCAGCATCCGGGTGGTAGCGTCGGCCGGGGAGCTGTTTTTT.

The rearrangement joins TRBV7-9 to TRBJ1-1; D is undetermined. Deletions cut 3 bases from V and 3 bases from J, with 11 bases between. The CDR3 has 14 residues. The V gene's germline CDR1 is SEHNR and CDR2 FQNEAQ (reference sequence). The chain's CDR3 is CASSFSTLHTEAFF. CDR3 DNA: TGTGCCAGCAGCTTCTCTACCTTACACACTGAAGCTTTCTTT.

V gene TRBV6-5 combines with J gene TRBJ2-1; D is possibly TRBD2 (6 bases). Germline CDR1 reads MNHEY; CDR2 reads SVGAGI. The germline V and J ends were trimmed by 6 bases and 5 bases, with 17 bases remaining between them. This CDR3 comprises 15 residues. Here the CDR3 reads CASSRIAALNNEQFF. Written as DNA, the CDR3 is TGTGCCAGCAGCCGGATAGCGGCCCTGAACAATGAGCAGTTCTTC.

The J gene is TRBJ1-2, the V gene TRBV30; 7 nucleotides match TRBD1. The J segment lost 5 bases and the V segment lost 1 base, leaving 10 bases of the junction unmatched. The germline gives CDR1 GTSNPN, CDR2 SVGIG (reference sequence). This CDR3 has 15 residues. The CDR3 spells CAWSGALGQLYGYTF. Written as DNA, the CDR3 is TGTGCCTGGAGTGGCGCGTTGGGACAGCTATATGGCTACACCTTC. Full variable domain (outside the CDR3, taken from reference TRBV30 and TRBJ1-2): SQTIHQWPATLVQPVGSPLSLECTVEGTSNPNLYWYRQAAGRGLQLLFYSVGIGQISSEVPQNLSASRPQDRQFILSSKKLLLSDSGFYLCAWSGALGQLYGYTFGSGTRLTVV.

The chain has TRBV5-1 and TRBJ1-3, with D possibly being TRBD1 (6 bases). The ends were cut back, 4 bases at V and 8 bases at J, with 13 bases in the middle. Germline assignment: CDR1 SGHRS and CDR2 YFSETQ. CDR3 size: 13 residues. Here the CDR3 reads CASSLLGADTIYF. CDR3 nucleotides: TGCGCCAGCAGCCTGTTGGGGGCAGACACCATATATTTT.

Only a few counts were recorded for this clone. The chain combines TRBV13 with TRBJ2-5, with TRBD2 as a possible D gene (6 bases). The CDR3 length is 14 residues. In germline, CDR1 is PRHDT, CDR2 FYEKMQ (reference sequence). V lost 4 bases and J 2 bases, leaving 11 bases between the germline ends. The CDR3 region has the DNA TGTGCCAGCAGCTGGAGGGGTATGCAAGAGACCCAGTACTTC. It yields the protein CASSWRGMQETQYF.

For this clone: Its ends do not fully match the called genes, so a read error is possible. CDR3 sequence: CSSSSPGRPQHF. In nucleotides, the CDR3 is TGTTCCAGCAGCTCCCCGGGTCGGCCCCAGCATTTT. The chain couples TRBV7-9 to TRBJ1-5; D gene uncertain. The CDR3 is 12 amino acids. The V gene's germline CDR1 is SEHNR and CDR2 FQNEAQ (reference sequence).

This chain joins TRBV5-1 and TRBJ1-1; D not certain. The germline gives CDR1 SGHRS, CDR2 YFSETQ. With 4 bases removed from V and 0 bases from J, the gap between germline ends came to 13 bases. The CDR3 totals 15 residues. CDR3 amino acids: CASSVSVLVNTEAFF. The CDR3 DNA reads as TGCGCCAGCAGCGTCAGCGTATTGGTGAACACTGAAGCTTTCTTT.

The chain employs TRBV6-6 and TRBJ1-2; tentative D call: TRBD1 (5 bases). V lost 6 bases, J lost 5 bases, and 13 bases lay in between. Germline V CDR1 and CDR2: MNHNY, SVGAGI (reference sequence). CDR3 length: 13 residues. The CDR3 is CASSPSTVYGYTF. CDR3 nucleotide sequence: TGTGCCAGCAGCCCGTCGACAGTTTATGGCTACACCTTC.

This clone came up a few times. J is TRBJ2-3 and V is TRBV7-2; D perhaps matches TRBD2 (6 bases). V lost 0 bases and J 0 bases, leaving 16 bases between the germline ends. CDR1 is SGHTA, CDR2 FQGNSA, per germline. The CDR3 runs 18 residues. CDR3 bases: TGTGCCAGCAGCTTAGCGGGCAGGCGACGGGGGAGCACAGATACGCAGTATTTT. Residues: CASSLAGRRRGSTDTQYF.

This rearrangement joins TRBV9 to TRBJ2-2, with TRBD2 matching over 11 bases. The CDR3 runs to 15 residues. Trimming cost V 3 bases and J 4 bases; bases outside gene matches: 2. Germline CDR1 SGDLS, CDR2 YYNGEE. The CDR3 region has the DNA TGTGCCAGCAGCGGAGGACTAGCGGGCACCGGGGAGCTGTTTTTT. Translating it yields CASSGGLAGTGELFF.

The rearrangement uses TRBV7-3 and TRBJ2-3, with 12 nucleotides matching TRBD2. The germline gives CDR1 SGHTA, CDR2 FQGTGA. Trimming at V came to 2 bases and at J to 8 bases, leaving 8 bases not matched to a gene. This CDR3 has 16 amino acids. The CDR3 DNA reads TGTGCCAGCAGCTTAGAGCCTAGCGGGAGGGGTAGTACGCAGTATTTT. It translates to CASSLEPSGRGSTQYF.

In this sample, this clone turned up a few times. The chain is built from TRBV5-1 and TRBJ2-5; TRBD2 might be the D (6 bases). Germline V gives CDR1 SGHRS, CDR2 YFSETQ. V gave up 2 bases and J gave up 2 bases, with 10 bases separating them. This CDR3 comprises 14 residues. The CDR3 protein is CASSLRRDQETQYF. CDR3 DNA sequence: TGCGCCAGCAGCTTAAGGCGGGATCAAGAGACCCAGTACTTC. Using reference TRBV5-1 and TRBJ2-5 for the parts outside the CDR3, the full variable domain is KAGVTQTPRYLIKTRGQQVTLSCSPISGHRSVSWYQQTPGQGLQFLFEYFSETQRNKGNFPGRFSGRQFSNSRSEMNVSTLELGDSALYLCASSLRRDQETQYFGPGTRLLVL.

The chain is built from TRBV7-8 and TRBJ1-5; the D is unclear. Per germline, CDR1 SGHVS and CDR2 FQNEAQ. The CDR3 loop spans 15 amino acids. V gave up 4 bases and J gave up 1 base, with 11 bases separating them. The CDR3 DNA reads as TGTGCCAGCAGCTCCGTGGTAGCAAGCAATCAGCCCCAGCATTTT. Translating it yields CASSSVVASNQPQHF.

V and J are TRBV4-3 and TRBJ1-1; TRBD1 might be the D (5 bases). From germline, CDR1 is LGHNA and CDR2 YSLEER. Trimming took off 0 bases at V and 1 base at J, with 12 bases between the two ends. The CDR3 extends over 16 amino acids. This CDR3 is CASSQDPRQGNTEAFF. CDR3 bases: TGCGCCAGCAGCCAAGATCCCCGTCAGGGGAACACTGAAGCTTTCTTT.

This clone was picked up one time. The V gene is TRBV18, the J gene TRBJ2-4, with a tentative D call TRBD2 (5 bases). This CDR3 is 15 amino acids long. Trimming removed 2 bases at V and 7 bases at J, with 15 bases between. Germline assignment: CDR1 KGHSH and CDR2 LQKENI. CDR3 protein: CASSPGPAGINIQYF. CDR3 DNA: TGTGCCAGCTCACCAGGGCCGGCCGGGATTAACATTCAGTACTTC.

The chain recombines TRBV6-6 with TRBJ1-2; possible D gene TRBD1, 5 bases. Per the germline V gene, CDR1 is MNHNY and CDR2 is SVGAGI (reference sequence). The CDR3 consists of 15 residues. V gave up 8 bases and J gave up 0 bases, with 16 bases separating them. CDR3 in amino acids: CASLPGGGANYGYTF. The CDR3, as DNA: TGTGCCAGCTTACCTGGGGGAGGCGCTAACTATGGCTACACCTTC.

The V gene is TRBV9, the J gene TRBJ1-4, with D hard to call. CDR1 and CDR2 (germline): SGDLS, YYNGEE. V lost 0 bases to trimming and J lost 7 bases, with 13 bases between them. The CDR3 is 15 residues long. The CDR3 DNA follows: TGTGCCAGCAGCGTAGGGCCCCAGTCCATTGAAAAACTGTTTTTT. This encodes CASSVGPQSIEKLFF.